This TCR beta chain stems from a study of blood T cell repertoires in COVID-19. Study in general: In each case, the material was cDNA or gDNA derived from T cells, B-cell-depleted T cells, or PBMCs.

As handled by the study authors: Reference gene primers were amplified, and this amplification served to estimate nucleated cell counts. Some clones are missing from TCRdb's copy, which holds only in-frame ones; the method was immunoSEQ multiplex PCR. V and J calls and clone size come straight from that table; D and trimming were deduced from the DNA. The sample includes under 300,000 clones, 83% seen only once; the top ten take over 9%. CDR1 is SGHTA, CDR2 FQGNSA, per germline. The CDR3 sequence is 15 residues long. Trimming cost V 2 bases and J 0 bases, with 10 bases left between them. The clonotype originates from a woman between 50 and 59 years old who had recovered from COVID-19. The sample consisted of peripheral blood. The chain combines TRBV7-2 with TRBJ1-1, with D maybe TRBD1 (6 bases). This CDR3 reads CASSLQGSMNTEAFF. In nucleotides, the CDR3 is TGTGCCAGCAGCTTACAGGGGTCCATGAACACTGAAGCTTTCTTT. Variable domain in full (rest from reference TRBV7-2 and TRBJ1-1): GAGVSQSPSNKVTEKGKDVELRCDPISGHTALYWYRQSLGQGLEFLIYFQGNSAPDKSGLPSDRFSAERTGGSVSTLTIQRTQQEDSAVYLCASSLQGSMNTEAFFGQGTRLTVV.